What follows is one T cell receptor beta chain and its context. These data come from a study of CD4 and CD8 cells across lung adenocarcinoma regions. MiXCR was run by TCRdb on the PCR reads, yielding one entry per CDR3 protein. The sample yields 3,500 to 5,000 distinct CDR3 sequences, 35% to 50% seen once. Samples came from patients with localized non-small cell lung adenocarcinoma. The source of this sequence is a female donor with lung adenocarcinoma. The CD4 and CD8 labels of this study may be unreliable. Sequencing input: CD4+ T cells from the margin of a lung tumor.

This CDR3 reads CASGTGGHLVETQYF. CDR3 nucleotides: TGTGCCAGCGGGACAGGGGGGCACTTGGTAGAGACCCAGTACTTC. The V call is TRBV6-1, the J call TRBJ2-5; 11 bases match TRBD1. V lost 8 bases and J lost 4; bases outside the gene matches: 9. The length of the CDR3 is 15 residues. CDR1 MNHNS and CDR2 SASEGT come from the germline V gene.